This T cell receptor (beta chain) was identified during a study of blood T cell repertoires in COVID-19. The wider study: Material from acute and convalescent COVID-19 was sourced from the United States, Italy and Spain. Sources were T cells, B-cell-depleted T cells, or PBMCs; the material itself was cDNA or gDNA.

Germline values: CDR1 LNHDA, CDR2 SQIVND (reference sequence). The CDR3 is made up of 16 amino acids. After removal of 5 bases from V and 0 bases from J, the junction contained 6 bases not matched to a gene. In the original processing: From reference gene primer amplification, estimates of nucleated cell counts were derived. The assay was immunoSEQ multiplex PCR, and TCRdb's table has in-frame clones only and misses some. The V and J calls and clone size are taken from that table; D and trimming were inferred from the DNA. The data show tens of thousands of clones, roughly 82% seen once. This clone has only a few counts.

The source of this sequence is a man over 45 with active or convalescent COVID-19. The sample consisted of peripheral blood. This sequence joins TRBV19 and TRBJ2-2, with TRBD1 identical over 7 bases. DNA of the CDR3: TGTGCCAGTAGTTCCCCGGACAGGACGAACACCGGGGAGCTGTTTTTT. Translated, it gives CASSSPDRTNTGELFF.